Given below is one TCR beta chain in context. The record originates from a study of blood T cell repertoires in COVID-19. Study details: Samples of COVID-19 (acute and convalescent) were obtained from the United States, Italy and Spain. The cDNA or gDNA used as material had been derived from T cells, B-cell-depleted T cells, or PBMCs.

Original methodology: Counts of nucleated cells, estimated from reference gene primer amplification, were obtained. This table comes from immunoSEQ multiplex PCR, and its TCRdb copy is limited to in-frame clones, with some not included. That table supplies the V and J calls and clone size; D and trimming were determined from the DNA. The data contain fewer than 350,000 clones, about 82% of them singletons. Germline CDR1 is WSHSY and CDR2 is SAAADI. This CDR3 region has 15 residues. J was trimmed by 2 bases and V by 3 bases; bases with no gene match: 4. This sequence joins TRBV10-2 and TRBJ1-3; TRBD1 matches at 7 bases. The TCR sequence derives from a human donor in a cohort sampled during active COVID-19. The sequencing sample was made of peripheral blood. In nucleotides, the CDR3 is TGCGCCAGCAGTGAACAGGGGTTCGCTGGAAACACCATATATTTT. Translated: CASSEQGFAGNTIYF.